This T cell receptor (beta chain) was documented in a study of breast tumors, draining lymph nodes, adjacent tissues. Study results and caveats: Tumor T cell lymph node origin was a supported hypothesis, not proven. Tumor and nontumor repertoires were significantly more similar in luminal-like than in basal-like breast cancer.

Many counts were recorded for this clonotype. Its antigen is as yet unknown. Samples came from axillary lymph nodes draining the breast cancer. Using its own MiXCR run on the multiplex PCR reads, TCRdb lists one record per CDR3 protein. The table includes about 89,000 distinct CDR3 sequences, around 30% detected once. Sequencing was carried out using axillary lymph node tissue. This clonotype originated in a female donor with breast cancer. Some clones in this sample may be carry-over from other donors' samples.

CDR3: CSVAGELDSEYEQYF. The CDR3 DNA reads as TGCAGCGTTGCGGGAGAACTGGACAGTGAATACGAGCAGTACTTC. The chain links TRBV29-1 to TRBJ2-7, with D possibly called TRBD1 or TRBD2 (6 bases each). Germline values: CDR1 SQVTM, CDR2 ANQGSEA. This CDR3 is built from 15 residues. Trimming took 4 bases from V and 4 from J, leaving 20 bases between them.